This TCR beta chain was profiled in a study of cytomegalovirus exposure and HLA in healthy donors. This CDR3 has 15 residues. V trimming: 4 bases; J trimming: 5 bases; junction bases outside the gene matches: 9. Looked up from germline, CDR1 is SGHDT and CDR2 is YYEEEE. On this clone: Its antigen is unidentified.

Study observations and caveats: In a later analysis, most CMV-associated TCR beta chains appeared HLA-restricted. Researchers had no immune exposure information except CMV serostatus available.

The PCR ran on 60 Vbeta and 13 Jbeta primers. Here immunoSEQ multiplex PCR was the method, and the copy in TCRdb shows in-frame clones only, minus some. The sample has some 180,000 clones; around 80% are singletons. The source material was PBMCs. This chain links TRBV5-6 with TRBJ2-4; 7 nucleotides align to TRBD2. The TCR comes from a man aged 18 to 29 in good health and CMV-seronegative. This CDR3 is CASSPEGGAQNIQYF. In DNA, the CDR3 is TGTGCCAGCAGCCCGGAGGGAGGGGCCCAAAACATTCAGTACTTC.